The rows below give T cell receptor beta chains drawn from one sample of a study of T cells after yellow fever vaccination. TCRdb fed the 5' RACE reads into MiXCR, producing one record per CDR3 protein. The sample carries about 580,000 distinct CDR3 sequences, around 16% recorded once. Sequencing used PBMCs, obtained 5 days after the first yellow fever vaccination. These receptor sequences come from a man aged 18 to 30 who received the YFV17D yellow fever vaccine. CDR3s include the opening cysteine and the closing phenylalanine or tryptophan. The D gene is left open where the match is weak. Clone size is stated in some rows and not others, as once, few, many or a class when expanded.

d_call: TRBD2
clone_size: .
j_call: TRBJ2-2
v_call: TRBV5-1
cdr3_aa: CASSLRGGLNTGELFF
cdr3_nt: TGCGCCAGCAGCCTGCGGGGGGGACTGAACACCGGGGAGCTGTTTTTT

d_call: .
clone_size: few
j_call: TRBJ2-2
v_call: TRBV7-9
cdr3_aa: CASSGSRETNGELFF
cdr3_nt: TGTGCCAGCAGCGGCTCGAGGGAAACGAACGGGGAGCTGTTTTTT

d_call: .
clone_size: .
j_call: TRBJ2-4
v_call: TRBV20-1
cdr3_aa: CSASRASSQYF
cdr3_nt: TGCAGTGCTAGTAGGGCCTCCTCTCAGTACTTC

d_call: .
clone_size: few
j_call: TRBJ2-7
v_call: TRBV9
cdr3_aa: CASSKGVGELYEQYF
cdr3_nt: TGTGCCAGCAGCAAAGGTGTGGGTGAGCTCTACGAGCAGTACTTC

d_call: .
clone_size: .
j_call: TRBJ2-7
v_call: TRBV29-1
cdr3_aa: CSVEDPGPAYEQYF
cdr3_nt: TGCAGCGTTGAAGACCCCGGGCCGGCCTACGAGCAGTACTTC

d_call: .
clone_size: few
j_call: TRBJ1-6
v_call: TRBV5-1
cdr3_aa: CASSPDRPSNSPLHF
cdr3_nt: TGCGCCAGCAGCCCAGACAGGCCCTCCAATTCACCCCTCCACTTT

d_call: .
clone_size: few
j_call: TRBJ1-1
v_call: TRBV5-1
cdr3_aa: CASSPRVRENTEAFF
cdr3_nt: TGCGCCAGCAGCCCCCGTGTCAGAGAGAACACTGAAGCTTTCTTT

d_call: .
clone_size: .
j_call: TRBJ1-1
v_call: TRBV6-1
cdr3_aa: CASMVLGTSEAFF
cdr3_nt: TGTGCCAGCATGGTTCTGGGGACCTCTGAAGCTTTCTTT

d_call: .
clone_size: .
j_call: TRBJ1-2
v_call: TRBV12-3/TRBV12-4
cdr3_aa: CASSLEGVRGYTF
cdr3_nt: TGTGCCAGCAGTTTAGAGGGGGTTCGTGGCTACACCTTC

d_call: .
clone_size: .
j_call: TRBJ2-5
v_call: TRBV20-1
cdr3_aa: CSASRSGVEETQYF
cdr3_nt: TGCAGTGCGAGCAGGTCGGGGGTTGAAGAGACCCAGTACTTC

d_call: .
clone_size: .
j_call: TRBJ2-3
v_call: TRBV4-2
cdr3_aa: CASSQRVDTQYF
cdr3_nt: TGTGCCAGCAGCCAACGCGTAGATACGCAGTATTTT

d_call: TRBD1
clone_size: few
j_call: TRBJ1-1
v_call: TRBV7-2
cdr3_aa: CASSLAGTEDTEAFF
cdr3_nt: TGTGCCAGCAGTCTAGCCGGGACAGAGGACACTGAAGCTTTCTTT

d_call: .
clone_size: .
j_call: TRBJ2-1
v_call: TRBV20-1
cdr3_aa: CSAPGLHLSYNEQFF
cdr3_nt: TGCAGTGCCCCGGGCCTTCACCTTTCCTACAATGAGCAGTTCTTC

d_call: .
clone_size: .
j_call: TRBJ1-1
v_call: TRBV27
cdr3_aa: CASSPRTARITEAFF
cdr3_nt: TGTGCCAGCAGTCCCCGGACAGCCCGCATTACTGAAGCTTTCTTT

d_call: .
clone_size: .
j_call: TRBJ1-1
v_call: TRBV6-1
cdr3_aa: CASSDNIVYTEAFF
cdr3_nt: TGTGCCAGCAGTGATAACATAGTCTACACTGAAGCTTTCTTT

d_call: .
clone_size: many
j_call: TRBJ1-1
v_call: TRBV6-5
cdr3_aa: CASSYSISGGWGTEAFF
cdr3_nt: TGTGCCAGCAGTTACTCGATCTCCGGGGGCTGGGGCACTGAAGCTTTCTTT

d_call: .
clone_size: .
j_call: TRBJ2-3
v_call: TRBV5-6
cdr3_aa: CATSGEVSTDTQYF
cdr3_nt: TGTGCCACCTCCGGGGAAGTGAGCACAGATACGCAGTATTTT

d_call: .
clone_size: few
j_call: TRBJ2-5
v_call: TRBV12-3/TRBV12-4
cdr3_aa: CASSYSGDYQKETQYF
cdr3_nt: TGTGCCAGCAGTTACTCGGGCGACTATCAAAAAGAGACCCAGTACTTC

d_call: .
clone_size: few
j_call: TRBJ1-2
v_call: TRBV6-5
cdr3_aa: CAVARGAANYGYTF
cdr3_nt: TGTGCCGTTGCGAGGGGTGCAGCTAACTATGGCTACACCTTC

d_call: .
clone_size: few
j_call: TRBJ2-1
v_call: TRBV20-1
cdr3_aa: CSAGLAYNEQFF
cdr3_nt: TGCAGTGCTGGACTCGCCTACAATGAGCAGTTCTTC

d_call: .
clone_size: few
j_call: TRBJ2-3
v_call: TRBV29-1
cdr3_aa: CSADPTSTDTQYF
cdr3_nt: TGCAGCGCCGACCCCACGAGCACAGATACGCAGTATTTT

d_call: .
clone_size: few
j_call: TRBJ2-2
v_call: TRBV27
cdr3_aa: CASSGRGWNTGELFF
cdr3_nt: TGTGCCAGCAGTGGCAGGGGCTGGAACACCGGGGAGCTGTTTTTT